This TCR beta chain was sequenced during a study of blood T cell repertoires in COVID-19. Overall study: The origin of the acute and convalescent COVID-19 samples was the United States, Italy and Spain. Nucleic acid was either cDNA or gDNA, and it came from T cells, B-cell-depleted T cells, or PBMCs.

This CDR3 contains 13 residues. V lost 4 bases and J lost 3; bases outside the gene matches: 3. The germline CDR1 and CDR2 sequences are LGHNA and YSLEER. Per the original data handling: Researchers report that nucleated cell counts were estimated from reference gene primer amplification. Measured with immunoSEQ multiplex PCR; TCRdb has only the in-frame clones, and not every one. Clone size and the V and J calls come from that table; the DNA yielded D and trimming. Seen here are approximately 100,000 clones, 75% to 85% observed once, and the top ten hold roughly a tenth. The receptor was isolated from a human donor in a cohort sampled during active COVID-19. The sequenced sample consisted of peripheral blood. This rearrangement joins TRBV4-3 to TRBJ2-7, with 7 bases lining up with TRBD1. In DNA form, the CDR3 reads TGCGCCAGCAGCCCGGGACAGAGCTACGAGCAGTACTTC. As protein: CASSPGQSYEQYF.